One sample yielded the 3 T cell receptor beta chains listed below, sequenced in a study of T-cell reconstitution after alpha-beta-depleted transplantation in children. It was with unique molecular identifiers that the TCRbeta library was prepared. TCRdb reanalysed the PCR reads using MiXCR and keeps one entry per CDR3 protein. The table records around 680,000 distinct CDR3 sequences, approximately 15% of them present only once. The input for sequencing was PBMCs from the stem cell graft donor, taken from the stem cell graft. Receptors were obtained from a human donor who donated a stem cell graft to a child with acute myeloid leukemia.

The V gene is TRBV6-2 or TRBV6-3, the J gene TRBJ2-7; no clear D. The CDR3 totals 12 residues. Germline CDR1 MNHEY, CDR2 SVGEGT. The V end was cut by 5 bases, the J end by 3 bases, with 8 bases between. The CDR3 DNA follows: TGTGCCAGCAGTCGGAGCCTCTACGAGCAGTACTTC. This codes for CASSRSLYEQYF.

Ten or more counts support this clonotype. The CDR3 sequence: CSARRDVAEAFF. The CDR3 DNA sequence: TGCAGTGCTCGCAGGGATGTAGCTGAAGCTTTCTTT. This rearrangement joins TRBV20-1 to TRBJ1-1; tentatively, D is TRBD1 (5 bases). The CDR3 spans 12 residues. The V gene's germline CDR1 is DFQATT and CDR2 SNEGSKA (reference sequence). The ends were cut back, 5 bases at V and 6 bases at J, with 13 bases in the middle.

Only a few counts were recorded for this clonotype. V and J are TRBV27 and TRBJ2-2; D remains unclear. The V end lost 5 bases, the J end lost 5 bases, and 15 bases lay between the germline ends. This CDR3 has 15 amino acids. The germline V gene has CDR1 MNHEY and CDR2 SMNVEV (reference sequence). In nucleotides, the CDR3 is TGTGCCAGCAGTCCTCGGCAATTGTCGACCGGGGAGCTGTTTTTT. Its translation: CASSPRQLSTGELFF.